The present entry profiles one T cell receptor beta chain with its context. Source study methods: The authors estimated nucleated cell counts from reference gene primer amplification. Libraries were prepared by immunoSEQ multiplex PCR; TCRdb keeps only in-frame clonotypes and omits some of them. That table supplies the V and J calls and clone size; D and trimming were determined from the DNA. Of about 50,000 clones listed, 70% to 90% are singletons. The entry originates in a study of blood T cell repertoires in COVID-19. Study as a whole: Nucleic acid was either cDNA or gDNA, and it came from T cells, B-cell-depleted T cells, or PBMCs.

The CDR3 covers 15 residues. Per germline, CDR1 MNHEY and CDR2 SVGAGI. V lost 0 bases and J 3 bases, leaving 8 bases between the germline ends. The specimen sequenced was peripheral blood. The genes are TRBV6-5 and TRBJ1-4; the D is unclear. This clonotype was sampled from a human donor in a cohort sampled during active COVID-19. The donor label of this sample is uncertain. CDR3 residues: CASSYSWQANEKLFF. The CDR3 coding sequence is TGTGCCAGCAGTTACTCCTGGCAAGCTAATGAAAAACTGTTTTTT.